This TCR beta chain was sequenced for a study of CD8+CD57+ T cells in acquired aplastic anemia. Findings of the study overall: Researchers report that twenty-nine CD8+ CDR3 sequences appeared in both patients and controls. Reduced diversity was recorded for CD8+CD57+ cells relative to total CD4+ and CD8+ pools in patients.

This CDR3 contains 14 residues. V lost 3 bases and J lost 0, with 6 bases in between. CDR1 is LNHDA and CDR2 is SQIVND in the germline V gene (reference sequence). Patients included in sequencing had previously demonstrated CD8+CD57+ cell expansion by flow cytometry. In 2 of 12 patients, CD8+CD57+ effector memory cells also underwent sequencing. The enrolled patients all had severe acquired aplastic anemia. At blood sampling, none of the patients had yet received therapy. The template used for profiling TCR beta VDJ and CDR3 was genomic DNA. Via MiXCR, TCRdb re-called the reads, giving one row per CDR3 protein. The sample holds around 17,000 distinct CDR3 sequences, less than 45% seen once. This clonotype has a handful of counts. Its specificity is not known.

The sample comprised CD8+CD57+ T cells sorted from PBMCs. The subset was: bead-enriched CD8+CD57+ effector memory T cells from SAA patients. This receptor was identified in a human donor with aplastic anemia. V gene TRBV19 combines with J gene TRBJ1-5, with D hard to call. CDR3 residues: CASSIADSNQPQHF. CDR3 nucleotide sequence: TGTGCCAGTAGTATCGCGGATAGCAATCAGCCCCAGCATTTT.